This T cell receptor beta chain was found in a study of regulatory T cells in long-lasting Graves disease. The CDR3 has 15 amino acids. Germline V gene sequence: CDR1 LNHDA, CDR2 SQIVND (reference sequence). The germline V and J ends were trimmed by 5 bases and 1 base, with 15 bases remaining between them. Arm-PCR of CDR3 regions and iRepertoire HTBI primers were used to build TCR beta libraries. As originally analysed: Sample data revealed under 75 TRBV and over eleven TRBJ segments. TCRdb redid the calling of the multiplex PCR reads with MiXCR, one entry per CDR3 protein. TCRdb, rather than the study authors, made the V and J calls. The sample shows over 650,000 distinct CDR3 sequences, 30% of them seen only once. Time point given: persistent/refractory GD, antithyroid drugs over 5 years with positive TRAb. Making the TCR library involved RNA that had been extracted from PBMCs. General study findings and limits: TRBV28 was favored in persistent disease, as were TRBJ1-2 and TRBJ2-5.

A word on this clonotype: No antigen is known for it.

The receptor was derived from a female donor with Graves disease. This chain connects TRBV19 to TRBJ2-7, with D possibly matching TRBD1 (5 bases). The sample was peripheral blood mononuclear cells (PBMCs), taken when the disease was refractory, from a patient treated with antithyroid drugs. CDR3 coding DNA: TGTGCCAGTAGTCCCCAGGGAAGGGGTTCCTACGAGCAGTACTTC. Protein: CASSPQGRGSYEQYF.